These 21 T cell receptor beta chains came from one sample sequenced in a study of blood T cell repertoires in COVID-19. Assay: immunoSEQ multiplex PCR; the TCRdb copy retains only in-frame clones and omits some. The sample shows roughly 250,000 clones, approximately 85% of them seen only once. The sample was PBMCs or T cells enriched from blood (not recorded which). These receptors all stem from a woman aged 45-59 years who had recovered from COVID-19.

V and J are TRBV5-4 and TRBJ1-2; 8 bases map to TRBD1. Germline-derived CDR1 and CDR2 are SGHNT and YYREEE (reference sequence). The CDR3 consists of 14 residues. J was trimmed by 3 bases and V by 5 bases; bases with no gene match: 6. DNA of the CDR3: TGTGCCAGCAGTTTACAGGGGGTACACTATGGCTACACCTTC. Amino acid sequence: CASSLQGVHYGYTF. Drawing the rest from reference TRBV5-4 and TRBJ1-2, the complete variable domain is ETGVTQSPTHLIKTRGQQVTLRCSSQSGHNTVSWYQQALGQGPQFIFQYYREEENGRGNFPPRFSGLQFPNYSSELNVNALELDDSALYLCASSLQGVHYGYTFGSGTRLTVV.

This chain connects TRBV5-1 to TRBJ2-5, with D perhaps TRBD1 (6 bases). CDR1 is SGHRS and CDR2 is YFSETQ in the germline V gene. V lost 1 base and J 9 bases, leaving 19 bases between the germline ends. The CDR3 covers 15 residues. CDR3 sequence (DNA): TGCGCCAGCAGCTTGATTCCAGGGGAGACCGGGGCCCAGTACTTC. Its translation: CASSLIPGETGAQYF.

The chain employs TRBV7-2 and TRBJ1-6; the D gene is possibly TRBD1 (6 bases). The CDR3 length is 16 residues. Per the germline V gene, CDR1 is SGHTA and CDR2 is FQGNSA. V lost 4 bases, J lost 5 bases, and 15 bases lay in between. The CDR3 here is CASSSRRGGDNSPLHF. CDR3 sequence (DNA): TGTGCCAGCAGCTCGCGCCGAGGGGGGGATAATTCACCCCTCCACTTT.

This rearrangement joins TRBV5-6 to TRBJ1-2; 7 bases map to TRBD1. The germline CDR1 and CDR2 sequences are SGHDT and YYEEEE. V lost 2 bases to trimming and J lost 7 bases; unmatched junction nucleotides: 8. CDR3 length: 14 amino acids. DNA for the CDR3: TGTGCCAGCAGCTTTTCCGGGACAGTGGGTGGCTACACCTTC. It codes for CASSFSGTVGGYTF.

The rearrangement links TRBV23-1 to TRBJ1-1; 7 bases are a match to TRBD1. TRBV23-1 counts as an open reading frame of uncertain function. The CDR3 is made up of 16 amino acids. The trim removed 2 bases at V and 0 bases at J, leaving 6 bases unmatched. CDR3 in amino acids: CASSQTDRVMNTEAFF. CDR3 sequence (DNA): TGCGCCAGCAGTCAAACAGACAGGGTTATGAACACTGAAGCTTTCTTT.

This chain joins TRBV5-6 and TRBJ2-1; D unresolved. The CDR3 runs 15 residues. Germline CDR1 and CDR2: SGHDT and YYEEEE. Between the trimmed V and J ends, which lost 0 bases and 0 bases, there was a span of 7 bases. The CDR3 DNA is TGTGCCAGCAGCTTGGTTGTTAGCTCCTACAATGAGCAGTTCTTC. Encoded protein: CASSLVVSSYNEQFF.

J is TRBJ2-3 and V is TRBV7-6, with TRBD2 matching over 9 bases. The CDR3 totals 16 residues. CDR1 and CDR2 from the germline V gene are SGHVS and FNYEAQ. V shed 2 bases, J shed 3 bases, and the junction held 6 bases outside the gene matches. The CDR3 spells CASSLQAGGRTDTQYF. In nucleotides, the CDR3 is TGTGCCAGCAGCTTACAAGCGGGGGGCAGGACAGATACGCAGTATTTT. Full variable domain (outside the CDR3, taken from reference TRBV7-6 and TRBJ2-3): GAGVSQSPRYKVTKRGQDVALRCDPISGHVSLYWYRQALGQGPEFLTYFNYEAQQDKSGLPNDRFSAERPEGSISTLTIQRTEQRDSAMYRCASSLQAGGRTDTQYFGPGTRLTVL.

CDR3 amino acids: CASSTPSGYGYTF. CDR3 sequence (DNA): TGTGCCAGCAGCACACCAAGCGGCTATGGCTACACCTTC. This sequence joins TRBV11-3 and TRBJ1-2; D unclear. The germline V gene encodes CDR1 SGHNT and CDR2 YENEEA. The CDR3 sequence is 13 residues long. Trimming cost V 5 bases and J 4 bases, with 11 bases left between them.

This rearrangement joins TRBV11-2 to TRBJ1-5; no definite D call. Trimming stripped 5 bases from V and 4 bases from J, with 15 bases between. CDR3 length: 15 amino acids. Germline V gene lookup returns CDR1 SGHAT and CDR2 FQNNGV. This chain's CDR3 is CASSLRSGVNQPQHF. CDR3 DNA: TGTGCCAGCAGCCTGAGGTCCGGGGTAAATCAGCCCCAGCATTTT.

This clone showed up just once. The chain recombines TRBV6-2 or TRBV6-3 with TRBJ2-1; D is perhaps TRBD2 (5 bases). Germline V gene lookup returns CDR1 MNHEY and CDR2 SVGEGT. The ends were cut back, 4 bases at V and 10 bases at J, with 20 bases in the middle. This CDR3 region has 15 residues. The CDR3 sequence is CASSWASISFVEQFF. For the CDR3, the DNA is TGTGCCAGCAGTTGGGCTAGCATCTCATTTGTGGAGCAGTTCTTC.

The chain recombines TRBV7-9 with TRBJ2-2, with 8 bases lining up with TRBD2. The J segment lost 3 bases and the V segment lost 3 bases, leaving 3 bases of the junction unmatched. Germline V lookup: CDR1 SEHNR, CDR2 FQNEAQ (reference sequence). The CDR3 sequence is 15 residues long. CDR3 nucleotide sequence: TGTGCCAGCAGCTTTCGGGGGGGATACACCGGGGAGCTGTTTTTT. Translating it yields CASSFRGGYTGELFF.

The J gene is TRBJ2-2, the V gene TRBV4-3; 10 bases fit TRBD2. J was trimmed by 13 bases and V by 0 bases; bases with no gene match: 14. The CDR3 extends over 17 amino acids. Germline V lookup: CDR1 LGHNA, CDR2 YSLEER. CDR3 DNA sequence: TGCGCCAGCAGCCAAGAGCTGAGGGGGCTAGCGGGAGAGACGCTGTTTTTT. Protein sequence: CASSQELRGLAGETLFF.

The chain joins TRBV29-1 to TRBJ1-2; 7 bases align to TRBD1. The CDR3 sequence is 13 residues long. The germline gives CDR1 SQVTM, CDR2 ANQGSEA. J lost 2 bases, V lost 6 bases, and 6 bases had no gene match. CDR3 nucleotides: TGCAGCGTGTTGACAGGGCTCAACTATGGCTACACCTTC. It codes for CSVLTGLNYGYTF.

The chain is built from TRBV7-2 and TRBJ2-1; TRBD1 matches at 7 bases. This CDR3 spans 16 amino acids. V dropped 0 bases and J dropped 0; count of bases not matched to a gene: 2. The germline V gene has CDR1 SGHTA and CDR2 FQGNSA. This CDR3 reads CASSLATGSSYNEQFF. As DNA, the CDR3 is TGTGCCAGCAGCTTAGCGACAGGGAGCTCCTACAATGAGCAGTTCTTC.

The chain links TRBV7-2 to TRBJ1-2, with a weak D call TRBD1 (6 bases). CDR3 length: 14 amino acids. Per the germline V gene, CDR1 is SGHTA and CDR2 is FQGNSA. V shed 5 bases and J shed 8 bases, with 18 bases lying between them. This CDR3 reads CASSPGGSELGYTF. The CDR3, as DNA: TGTGCCAGCAGCCCGGGGGGCAGCGAACTGGGCTACACCTTC.

The chain joins TRBV7-3 to TRBJ2-3, with a possible D match to TRBD2 (6 bases). Deletions cut 4 bases from V and 1 base from J, with 15 bases between. The CDR3 runs to 16 residues. The germline V gene encodes CDR1 SGHTA and CDR2 FQGTGA. CDR3: CASSSFGRLGTDTQYF. In DNA, the CDR3 is TGTGCCAGCAGCTCCTTCGGGAGACTGGGCACAGATACGCAGTATTTT.

The rearrangement joins TRBV5-5 to TRBJ2-1, with 7 nucleotides matching TRBD2. Germline V gives CDR1 SGHKS, CDR2 YYEKEE (reference sequence). The CDR3 runs to 14 residues. The V and J ends lost 0 bases and 3 bases, in that order; junction bases with no gene match: 0. The CDR3 spells CASSLGGGYNEQFF. Written as DNA, the CDR3 is TGTGCCAGCAGCTTGGGCGGGGGCTACAATGAGCAGTTCTTC.

CDR3 loop: CASSLEGGSWTEMDTEAFF. The DNA for the CDR3 is TGTGCCAGCAGCTTAGAGGGGGGGAGTTGGACAGAGATGGACACTGAAGCTTTCTTT. The rearrangement uses TRBV11-2 and TRBJ1-1, with TRBD1 as a possible D gene (6 bases). V lost 0 bases to trimming and J lost 3 bases, with 23 bases between them. Germline V gene lookup returns CDR1 SGHAT and CDR2 FQNNGV. The CDR3 extends over 19 amino acids.

The rearrangement links TRBV7-8 to TRBJ1-2; TRBD1 aligns across 10 bases. Germline loops: CDR1 SGHVS, CDR2 FQNEAQ. The junction had 14 bases not matched to a gene; V was cut back by 7 bases and J by 3 bases. The CDR3 has 17 residues. CDR3 residues: CASTPRRDRGLDYGYTF. As DNA, the CDR3 is TGTGCCAGCACCCCTCGCCGGGACAGGGGATTGGACTATGGCTACACCTTC.

The chain couples TRBV5-1 to TRBJ2-2; 7 nucleotides match TRBD1. Germline values: CDR1 SGHRS, CDR2 YFSETQ. V lost 4 bases to trimming and J lost 0 bases; unmatched junction nucleotides: 9. This CDR3 is built from 17 residues. This CDR3 reads CASSVKPQGANTGELFF. CDR3 in DNA: TGCGCCAGCAGCGTTAAACCTCAGGGGGCGAACACCGGGGAGCTGTTTTTT.

This rearrangement joins TRBV27 to TRBJ2-6, with 7 bases that match TRBD2. CDR3 length: 16 amino acids. Germline V gene lookup returns CDR1 MNHEY and CDR2 SMNVEV (reference sequence). The J segment lost 2 bases and the V segment lost 0 bases, leaving 1 base of the junction unmatched. The DNA of the CDR3 is TGTGCCAGCAGTTTATCGAGCGGGGCTGGGGCCAACGTCCTGACTTTC. Amino acid sequence: CASSLSSGAGANVLTF.